This T cell receptor beta chain was documented in a study of blood T cells in healthy people across ages. The table lists this clonotype with many counts. No antigen is known for it. V shed 8 bases and J 5 bases; nucleotides not matched to a gene: 7. The germline gives CDR1 MNHEY, CDR2 SVGEGT. The length of the CDR3 is 14 residues. The study's findings and limits: There were more naive CD4+ cells and higher diversity in long-lived donors than in aged donors. Those diversity estimates obtained from one million T cells were thought to be underestimates.

A second PCR, run for about 7 to 11 cycles, used a sample-barcoded 5' primer plus a J-beta primer mix. MiXCR, run by TCRdb on the 5' RACE reads, gives a single entry per CDR3 protein. The repertoire includes approximately 960,000 distinct CDR3 sequences, around 29% of them detected once, and roughly 10% sits in the top ten. These data were also filed under a second study, of T cells of mothers and their children. That study adds: The donor cohort consisted of three healthy Caucasian mothers and their six children.

The sequence derives from a woman between 40 and 55 years old in good health. The chain uses TRBV6-2 or TRBV6-3 and TRBJ2-5; TRBD1 matches at 11 bases. Sequenced material: blood. The CDR3: CASSWTGGAETQYF. In nucleotides, the CDR3 is TGTGCCAGCTCATGGACAGGGGGCGCGGAGACCCAGTACTTC.